Detailed here is one T cell receptor (beta chain). The antigen is undetermined. The data were obtained in a study of tumor-infiltrating lymphocytes in primary liver carcinoma. Study overall: Patients included men and women of 30 to 69 years. Every sample contained roughly 3.5 to 8 million productive TCRbeta reads, and these numbers were similar from one tissue type to another.

The CDR3 is 16 amino acids. V dropped 4 bases and J dropped 5 bases, with 19 bases sitting between them. CDR1 and CDR2 from the germline V gene are SGHAT and FQNNGV. Making TCR beta cDNA involved approximately 0.5 ug total RNA and a constant-region primer. Amplification in three nested multiplex PCR rounds with slightly modified ARM-PCR gave rise to TCR beta libraries. Both of the initial two PCR rounds ran for nine to ten cycles and employed TRBV1-TRBV30 forward primers alongside a C-beta reverse primer. TCRdb used MiXCR to reprocess the multiplex PCR reads, holding one entry per CDR3 protein. The profile covers about 320,000 distinct CDR3 sequences, with 65% appearing a single time and approximately 9% taken by the ten largest. Researchers drew blood RNA from unsorted whole blood and extracted germline DNA as well. Presurgery, approximately 4.4 milliliters of peripheral blood were collected. Study outcomes and limitations: Tumors significantly exceeded blood in top-250-clone fraction (p = 0.039).

The chain uses TRBV11-2 and TRBJ2-3; tentatively, D is TRBD2 (5 bases). Sequencing used peripheral blood. The TCR was taken from a man in his forties or fifties with primary liver carcinoma and hepatitis B virus infection. The CDR3 sequence is CASSYEGLDLGDTQYF. The CDR3 nucleotides are TGTGCCAGCAGCTACGAAGGACTGGATTTGGGAGATACGCAGTATTTT.